This T cell receptor (beta chain) was found in a study of blood T cells in healthy people across ages. Study-level points and caveats: A strong correlation was found between TCR beta diversity and the percentage of naive T cells.

In the case of this clonotype: No antigen is known for it.

The second PCR ran 7 to 11 cycles with a sample-barcoded 5' primer and J-beta primers. A single record per CDR3 protein comes from TCRdb applying MiXCR to the 5' RACE reads. The data show hundreds of thousands of distinct CDR3 sequences, with about 25% seen just once and 9.4% held by the top ten. V shed 2 bases and J shed 9 bases, with 18 bases lying between them. Germline CDR1 SGHRS, CDR2 YFSETQ. The CDR3 is made up of 16 amino acids. These records were also assigned to another study, of T cells of mothers and their children. That work contributes: Donation came from a few healthy Caucasian mothers together with their six children.

The sample was blood. The source of this sequence is a boy younger than 18 in good health. The V gene is TRBV5-1, the J gene TRBJ1-6; TRBD1 is a possible D gene (6 bases). The CDR3 spells CASSLDSTGGGSPLHF. CDR3 coding DNA: TGCGCCAGCAGCTTAGACTCGACAGGAGGCGGTTCACCCCTCCACTTT. Filled out from reference TRBV5-1 and TRBJ1-6, the complete variable domain reads KAGVTQTPRYLIKTRGQQVTLSCSPISGHRSVSWYQQTPGQGLQFLFEYFSETQRNKGNFPGRFSGRQFSNSRSEMNVSTLELGDSALYLCASSLDSTGGGSPLHFGNGTRLTVT.